Below, 26 T cell receptor beta chains from the same sample are listed, as sequenced in a study of cytomegalovirus exposure and HLA in healthy donors. Generated by immunoSEQ multiplex PCR, the TCRdb table keeps only in-frame clones and is missing some. The sample records 130,000 to 150,000 clones, about 89% being singletons. Specimen: PBMCs. The receptor set was obtained from a woman younger than 30 in good health and CMV-seropositive.

The chain combines TRBV4-2 with TRBJ2-1, with D tentatively TRBD1 (6 bases). This CDR3 has 15 amino acids. Germline assignment: CDR1 LGHNA and CDR2 YNFKEQ. The V end lost 4 bases, the J end lost 7 bases, and 17 bases lay between the germline ends. As DNA, the CDR3 is TGTGCCAGCAGCCTTGGGGCAGGGGTGGGTAATGAGCAGTTCTTC. This sequence encodes CASSLGAGVGNEQFF.

The chain uses TRBV9 and TRBJ1-2; D unresolved. The germline CDR1 and CDR2 sequences are SGDLS and YYNGEE. The CDR3 totals 14 residues. Trimming took 0 bases from V and 6 from J, leaving 12 bases between them. The CDR3 here is CASSVERGLDGYTF. CDR3 DNA sequence: TGTGCCAGCAGCGTAGAAAGAGGGTTGGATGGCTACACCTTC.

The chain recombines TRBV28 with TRBJ2-1; weak D call: TRBD2 (6 bases). V lost 6 bases and J 1 base, leaving 13 bases between the germline ends. The CDR3 contains 15 residues. Germline V gene data show CDR1 as MDHEN and CDR2 as SYDVKM. This chain's CDR3 is CASSGRGRSYNEQFF. The CDR3, as DNA: TGTGCCAGCAGCGGACGAGGGAGGTCCTACAATGAGCAGTTCTTC.

V usage is TRBV7-8 and J usage is TRBJ2-7; 7 nucleotides align to TRBD1. The CDR3 has 15 residues. Germline loops: CDR1 SGHVS, CDR2 FQNEAQ. The V gene end was trimmed by 4 bases and the J gene end by 2 bases; junction bases not matched to a gene: 8. The CDR3 nucleotides are TGTGCCAGCAGCTGGACCCGGGACAGTGCCTACGAGCAGTACTTC. Protein: CASSWTRDSAYEQYF.

V and J are TRBV6-1 and TRBJ1-2, with D possibly TRBD1 on 5 matching bases. CDR1 and CDR2 (germline): MNHNS, SASEGT. Trimming took off 0 bases at V and 8 bases at J, with 16 bases between the two ends. This CDR3 contains 15 residues. The CDR3 here is CASSEAELGAEGYTF. The CDR3 coding sequence is TGTGCCAGCAGTGAAGCGGAGTTAGGGGCTGAAGGCTACACCTTC.

The J gene is TRBJ2-3, the V gene TRBV4-1; TRBD2 might be the D (5 bases). Germline values: CDR1 MGHRA, CDR2 YSYEKL. The CDR3 sequence is 14 residues long. V lost 1 base, J lost 2 bases, and 7 bases lay in between. The chain's CDR3 is CASSQAGTTDTQYF. The CDR3 DNA is TGCGCCAGCAGCCAAGCGGGAACCACAGATACGCAGTATTTT.

The V call is TRBV6-1, the J call TRBJ1-1; D not resolved. The germline V gene encodes CDR1 MNHNS and CDR2 SASEGT. Trimming left V 2 bases short and J 5 bases short, with 12 bases between. The CDR3 contains 14 residues. The CDR3 DNA sequence: TGTGCCAGCAGTGAAAAAAGGACGGGAACTGAAGCTTTCTTT. It translates to CASSEKRTGTEAFF.

The V gene is TRBV7-3, the J gene TRBJ2-1; TRBD2 matches 7 bases. The CDR3 spans 11 residues. V shed 4 bases, J shed 9 bases, and the junction held 0 bases outside the gene matches. Germline V CDR1 and CDR2: SGHTA, FQGTGA. CDR3 nucleotides: TGTGCCAGCAGCTCGGGGGGTGAGCAGTTCTTC. This gives the protein CASSSGGEQFF.

This clone was seen only once. The chain has TRBV5-4 and TRBJ1-3, with 8 positions matching TRBD1. The CDR3 extends over 15 amino acids. Per germline, CDR1 SGHNT and CDR2 YYREEE (reference sequence). Trimming removed 5 bases from V and 0 bases from J; junction bases left unmatched: 4. CDR3 in amino acids: CASRNQGASGNTIYF. CDR3 bases: TGTGCCAGCAGAAATCAGGGGGCCTCTGGAAACACCATATATTTT.

The J gene is TRBJ1-5, the V gene TRBV19; a weak D match, TRBD1 (6 bases). Trimming took 6 bases from V and 2 from J, leaving 17 bases between them. This CDR3 spans 16 amino acids. Germline CDR1 and CDR2: LNHDA and SQIVND (reference sequence). CDR3 DNA sequence: TGTGCCAGTAGATTTAGCGCAGGGGCACGCAATCAGCCCCAGCATTTT. Residues: CASRFSAGARNQPQHF.

V is TRBV6-1 and J is TRBJ1-1; TRBD1 agrees at 8 bases. The germline V gene has CDR1 MNHNS and CDR2 SASEGT. There are 15 residues in the CDR3. Unmatched junction bases numbered 6, after V lost 0 bases and J lost 6 bases. In nucleotides, the CDR3 is TGTGCCAGCAGTGAAGCTGTCGGGACAGGTGCTGAAGCTTTCTTT. Translated, it gives CASSEAVGTGAEAFF.

In its sample, this clone was seen a few times. This chain uses TRBV11-2 with TRBJ2-7; D is possibly TRBD2 (6 bases). The ends were cut back, 1 base at V and 7 bases at J, with 11 bases in the middle. In germline, CDR1 is SGHAT, CDR2 FQNNGV. The CDR3 loop spans 13 amino acids. CDR3 sequence reads: CASSLGDFGEQYF. As DNA, the CDR3 is TGTGCCAGCAGCTTAGGGGACTTTGGAGAGCAGTACTTC.

The rearrangement joins TRBV11-2 to TRBJ2-1; 9 bases match TRBD1. CDR1 and CDR2 from the germline V gene are SGHAT and FQNNGV. This CDR3 spans 15 amino acids. Germline trimming cut 5 bases from V and 0 bases from J; bases unmatched to any gene: 2. The chain's CDR3 is CASSLTGGSYNEQFF. The CDR3 nucleotides read TGTGCCAGCAGCCTGACAGGGGGCTCCTACAATGAGCAGTTCTTC.

The V call is TRBV7-8, the J call TRBJ2-5; TRBD2 matches at 10 bases. V shed 5 bases and J 2 bases; nucleotides not matched to a gene: 8. The CDR3 runs to 16 residues. Per the germline V gene, CDR1 is SGHVS and CDR2 is FQNEAQ. The CDR3 DNA reads TGTGCCAGCAGCACCCGACTAGCGGGCCTACAAGAGACCCAGTACTTC. It codes for CASSTRLAGLQETQYF.

The rearrangement joins TRBV5-6 to TRBJ2-6; D may be TRBD1 (5 bases). The CDR3 has 19 residues. Trimming left V 0 bases short and J 0 bases short, with 16 bases between. The germline CDR1 and CDR2 sequences are SGHDT and YYEEEE. CDR3 sequence (DNA): TGTGCCAGCAGCTTGGTGGCTTGGGGCGCAAACTCTGGGGCCAACGTCCTGACTTTC. Protein: CASSLVAWGANSGANVLTF.

This clone occurred once. This chain joins TRBV4-2 and TRBJ2-5, with 7 bases fitting TRBD2. Germline V CDR1 and CDR2: LGHNA, YNFKEQ. The CDR3 consists of 15 residues. V dropped 0 bases and J dropped 13; count of bases not matched to a gene: 14. DNA of the CDR3: TGTGCCAGCAGCCAAGATCAGTCCTCTAGGGGAGGGACGTACTTC. It translates to CASSQDQSSRGGTYF.

This chain joins TRBV30 and TRBJ2-7; possible D gene TRBD1, 6 bases. The germline gives CDR1 GTSNPN, CDR2 SVGIG (reference sequence). The length of the CDR3 is 14 residues. Trimming pared 3 bases from V and 6 bases from J, leaving 18 bases between. The CDR3 coding sequence is TGTGCCTGGAGAGTGCAGGGGATGTCGAGCGAGCAGTACTTC. Its protein product is CAWRVQGMSSEQYF.

This chain joins TRBV19 and TRBJ2-5; TRBD2 might be the D (7 bases). The germline gives CDR1 LNHDA, CDR2 SQIVND (reference sequence). The CDR3 has 16 residues. The V and J ends lost 0 bases and 7 bases respectively, with 18 bases between them. In DNA, the CDR3 is TGTGCCAGTAGTATAGAGGGGGGGGGCCGTATGTGGACCCAGTACTTC. Translation gives CASSIEGGGRMWTQYF.

The chain has TRBV5-6 and TRBJ2-1, with D maybe TRBD2 (5 bases). The CDR3 contains 13 residues. From germline, CDR1 is SGHDT and CDR2 YYEEEE. Between the trimmed V and J ends, which lost 3 bases and 9 bases, there was a span of 13 bases. CDR3 residues: CASSSGIGPEQFF. In nucleotides, the CDR3 is TGTGCCAGCAGCTCGGGAATAGGTCCTGAGCAGTTCTTC.

The chain employs TRBV5-6 and TRBJ1-2; 8 bases are shared with TRBD1. Losses at the gene ends were 3 bases for V and 4 bases for J; bases not matched to a gene: 17. Germline loops: CDR1 SGHDT, CDR2 YYEEEE. The CDR3 length is 18 residues. Here the CDR3 reads CASSWTLGQGIDGYGYTF. CDR3 nucleotide sequence: TGTGCCAGCAGCTGGACACTAGGACAGGGCATTGATGGCTATGGCTACACCTTC.

In this sample, this clone turned up a few times. The V call is TRBV2, the J call TRBJ2-1, with D possibly TRBD1 on 5 matching bases. Germline lookup yields CDR1 SNHLY and CDR2 FYNNEI. V dropped 6 bases and J dropped 9 bases, with 15 bases sitting between them. The CDR3 is 13 residues long. CDR3 sequence (DNA): TGTGCCAGCAGGGGCCTCGACAGTCCTGAGCAGTTCTTC. It translates to CASRGLDSPEQFF. Full variable domain (rest looked up from reference TRBV2 and TRBJ2-1): EPEVTQTPSHQVTQMGQEVILRCVPISNHLYFYWYRQILGQKVEFLVSFYNNEISEKSEIFDDQFSVERPDGSNFTLKIRSTKLEDSAMYFCASRGLDSPEQFFGPGTRLTVL.

V and J are TRBV30 and TRBJ2-1, with 8 bases lining up with TRBD1. The CDR3 has 16 residues. Trimming at V came to 2 bases and at J to 0 bases, leaving 6 bases not matched to a gene. Germline CDR1 is GTSNPN and CDR2 is SVGIG (reference sequence). CDR3 amino acids: CAWSYIDRGSYNEQFF. In DNA form, the CDR3 reads TGTGCCTGGAGTTACATCGACAGGGGCTCCTACAATGAGCAGTTCTTC.

This clone was observed a single time. This rearrangement joins TRBV7-6 to TRBJ1-1; 8 nucleotides align to TRBD1. The trim removed 4 bases at V and 1 base at J, leaving 5 bases unmatched. Germline V gene sequence: CDR1 SGHVS, CDR2 FNYEAQ. This CDR3 has 15 amino acids. The CDR3 loop is CASSSRTGKNTEAFF. CDR3 bases: TGTGCCAGCAGCTCCCGGACAGGGAAGAACACTGAAGCTTTCTTT.

The chain joins TRBV27 to TRBJ2-7, with 9 bases that match TRBD1. Germline loops: CDR1 MNHEY, CDR2 SMNVEV (reference sequence). CDR3 length equals 16 residues. Trimming cost V 5 bases and J 5 bases; bases outside gene matches: 13. The CDR3 loop is CASSLHRGPRVDEQYF. The CDR3 bases are TGTGCCAGCAGTCTCCACAGGGGGCCACGGGTGGACGAGCAGTACTTC.

The genes are TRBV7-2 and TRBJ2-1, with 8 nucleotides matching TRBD1. The V and J ends lost 5 bases and 3 bases, in that order; junction bases with no gene match: 12. CDR1 is SGHTA, CDR2 FQGNSA, per germline. This CDR3 is 17 amino acids long. The CDR3 DNA reads as TGTGCCAGCAGCCATAACGTTCGTGGACAGGGCTACAATGAGCAGTTCTTC. Protein: CASSHNVRGQGYNEQFF.

The genes are TRBV6-5 and TRBJ2-1; no reliable D call. The CDR3 is made up of 14 amino acids. Germline CDR1 MNHEY, CDR2 SVGAGI. V lost 5 bases and J lost 6, with 14 bases in between. The CDR3 DNA reads TGTGCCAGCAGTAGCGAAGCCTTCAGCAATGAGCAGTTCTTC. Its protein product is CASSSEAFSNEQFF.